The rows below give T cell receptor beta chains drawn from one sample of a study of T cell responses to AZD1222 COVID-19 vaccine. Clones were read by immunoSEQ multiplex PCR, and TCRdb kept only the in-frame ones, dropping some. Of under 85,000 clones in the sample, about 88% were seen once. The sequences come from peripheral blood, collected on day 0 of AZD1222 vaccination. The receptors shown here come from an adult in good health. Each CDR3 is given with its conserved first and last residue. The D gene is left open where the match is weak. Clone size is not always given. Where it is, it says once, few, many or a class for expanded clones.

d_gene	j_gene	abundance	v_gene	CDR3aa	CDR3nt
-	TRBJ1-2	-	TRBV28	CASSLLDSHYGYTF	TGTGCCAGCAGTTTATTAGACAGCCACTATGGCTACACCTTC
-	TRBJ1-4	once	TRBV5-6	CASSLSQINEKLFF	TGTGCCAGCAGCTTGTCCCAAATTAATGAAAAACTGTTTTTT
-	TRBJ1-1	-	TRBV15	CATSRRRVGNTEAFF	TGTGCCACCAGCAGACGAAGAGTGGGGAACACTGAAGCTTTCTTT
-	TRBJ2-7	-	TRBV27	CASAGTKRGYEQYF	TGTGCCAGCGCGGGCACCAAGAGGGGCTACGAGCAGTACTTC
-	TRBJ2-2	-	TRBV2	CASRLAHTGELFF	TGTGCCAGCAGACTAGCCCACACCGGGGAGCTGTTTTTT
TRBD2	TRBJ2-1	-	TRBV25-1	CASSEYRKRGAYNEQFF	TGTGCCAGCAGTGAGTATAGGAAGCGGGGGGCCTACAATGAGCAGTTCTTC
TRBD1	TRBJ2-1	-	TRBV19	CASIRQGGIYNEQFF	TGTGCCAGTATTAGACAGGGGGGGATATACAATGAGCAGTTCTTC
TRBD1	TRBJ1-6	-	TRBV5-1	CASSHGTGYSPLHF	TGCGCCAGCAGCCACGGGACAGGGTACTCACCCCTCCACTTT
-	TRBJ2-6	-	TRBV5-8	CASSLGWYSGANVLTF	TGTGCCAGCAGCTTGGGATGGTACTCTGGGGCCAACGTCCTGACTTTC
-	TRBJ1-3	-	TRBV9	CASSVGGAGNTIYF	TGTGCCAGCAGCGTAGGGGGTGCCGGAAACACCATATATTTT
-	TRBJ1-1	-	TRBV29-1	CSAEGLTNTEAFF	TGCAGCGCCGAGGGGCTCACGAACACTGAAGCTTTCTTT
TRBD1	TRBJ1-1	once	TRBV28	CASSAQGAETEAFF	TGTGCCAGCAGTGCCCAGGGGGCGGAGACTGAAGCTTTCTTT
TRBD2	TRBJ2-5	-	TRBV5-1	CASSLAGVETQYF	TGCGCCAGCTCACTAGCGGGGGTCGAGACCCAGTACTTC
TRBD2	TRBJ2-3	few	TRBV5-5	CASSLPGLADTDTQYF	TGTGCCAGCAGCCTACCAGGACTAGCGGACACAGATACGCAGTATTTT
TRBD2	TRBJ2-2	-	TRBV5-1	CASSQREMGGELFF	TGCGCCAGCAGCCAGCGGGAGATGGGCGGGGAGCTGTTTTTT
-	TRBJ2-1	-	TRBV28	CASRQGALLGLGLAGSYNEQFF	TGTGCCAGCAGACAGGGGGCCTTGTTGGGACTAGGTCTCGCGGGCTCCTACAATGAGCAGTTCTTC
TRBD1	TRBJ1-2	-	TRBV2	CASKPGQIYGYTF	TGTGCCAGCAAACCGGGACAGATCTATGGCTACACCTTC
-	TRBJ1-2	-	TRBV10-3	CAITTRGRGYGYTF	TGTGCCATCACCACCAGGGGCAGGGGCTATGGCTACACCTTC
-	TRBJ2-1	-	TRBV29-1	CSVDPTSGAYNEQFF	TGCAGCGTTGACCCCACCAGCGGCGCTTACAATGAGCAGTTCTTC
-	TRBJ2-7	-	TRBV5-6	CASSFFSKPRYYEQYF	TGTGCCAGCAGCTTTTTCTCTAAGCCTAGATATTACGAGCAGTACTTC
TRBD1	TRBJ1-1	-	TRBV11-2	CASSSRGTAGTEAFF	TGTGCCAGCAGCTCCCGTGGGACAGCGGGCACTGAAGCTTTCTTT
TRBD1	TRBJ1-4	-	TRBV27	CASSLGQGRSEKLFF	TGTGCCAGCAGTTTAGGACAGGGAAGGAGTGAAAAACTGTTTTTT
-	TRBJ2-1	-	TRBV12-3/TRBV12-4	CASSLWRDEQFF	TGTGCCAGCAGTTTATGGAGGGATGAGCAGTTCTTC
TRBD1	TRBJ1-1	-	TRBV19	CASMGDRGNTEAFF	TGTGCCAGTATGGGGGACAGGGGCAACACTGAAGCTTTCTTT
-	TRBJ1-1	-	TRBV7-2	CASSSTVQGFAEAFF	TGTGCCAGCAGCTCTACGGTACAGGGATTTGCTGAAGCTTTCTTT
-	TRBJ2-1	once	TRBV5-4	CASSLAGASSYNEQFF	TGTGCCAGCAGCTTGGCGGGAGCGAGCTCCTACAATGAGCAGTTCTTC
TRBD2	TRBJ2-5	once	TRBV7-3	CASSPGALAGGETQYF	TGTGCCAGCAGCCCGGGGGCACTAGCGGGAGGAGAGACCCAGTACTTC
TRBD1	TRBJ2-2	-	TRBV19	CAILDRATGELFF	TGTGCCATTCTTGACAGGGCCACCGGGGAGCTGTTTTTT
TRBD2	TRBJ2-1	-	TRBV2	CASSYTSGGEQFF	TGTGCCAGCAGTTACACTAGCGGGGGGGAGCAGTTCTTC
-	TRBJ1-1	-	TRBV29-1	CSVSYGTVNTEAFF	TGCAGCGTCAGTTACGGGACGGTGAACACTGAAGCTTTCTTT
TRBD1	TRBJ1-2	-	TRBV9	CASSAEVGQGFYGYTF	TGTGCCAGCAGCGCCGAAGTCGGACAGGGTTTCTATGGCTACACCTTC
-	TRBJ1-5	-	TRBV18	CASAEQESNQPQHF	TGTGCCAGCGCCGAACAAGAGAGCAATCAGCCCCAGCATTTT
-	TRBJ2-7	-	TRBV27	CASSWQPDTIYEQYF	TGTGCCAGCAGTTGGCAACCGGACACAATTTACGAGCAGTACTTC
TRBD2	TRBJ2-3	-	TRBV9	CASSVDPGTSGSTDTQYF	TGTGCCAGCAGCGTAGACCCCGGGACTAGCGGCTCCACAGATACGCAGTATTTT
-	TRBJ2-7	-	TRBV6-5	CASGRTGREQYF	TGTGCCAGCGGTAGAACAGGGCGGGAGCAGTACTTC
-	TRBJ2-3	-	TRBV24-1	CATSDQTWDTQYF	TGTGCCACCAGTGACCAGACCTGGGATACGCAGTATTTT
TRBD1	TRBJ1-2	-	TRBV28	CASRSHDRAYGYTF	TGTGCCAGCAGATCCCACGACAGGGCCTATGGCTACACCTTC
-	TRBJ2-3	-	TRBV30	CAWTVGVTDTQYF	TGTGCCTGGACCGTCGGGGTAACAGATACGCAGTATTTT
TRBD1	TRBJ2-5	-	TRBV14	CASSRYGQDQETQYF	TGTGCCAGCAGCCGCTACGGACAGGACCAAGAGACCCAGTACTTC
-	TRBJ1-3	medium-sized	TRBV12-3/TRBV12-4	CASSFRGNTIYF	TGTGCCAGCAGTTTTCGCGGAAACACCATATATTTT
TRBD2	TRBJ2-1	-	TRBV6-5	CASSYLGTSGRDEQFF	TGTGCCAGCAGTTACTTGGGGACTAGCGGGAGGGATGAGCAGTTCTTC
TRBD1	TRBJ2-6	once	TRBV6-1	CASSEQGVAGANVLTF	TGTGCCAGCAGTGAACAGGGGGTAGCAGGGGCCAACGTCCTGACTTTC
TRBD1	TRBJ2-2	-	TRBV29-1	CSVGTGGITGELFF	TGCAGCGTTGGGACAGGGGGCATCACCGGGGAGCTGTTTTTT
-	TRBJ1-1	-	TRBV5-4	CASRRTPGTEAFF	TGTGCCAGCAGACGGACCCCCGGGACTGAAGCTTTCTTT
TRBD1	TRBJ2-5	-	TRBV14	CASSQAGTGTETQYF	TGTGCCAGCAGCCAAGCCGGGACAGGGACTGAGACCCAGTACTTC
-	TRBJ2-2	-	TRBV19	CASSIWRGGLTGELFF	TGTGCCAGTAGTATTTGGAGGGGGGGACTCACCGGGGAGCTGTTTTTT
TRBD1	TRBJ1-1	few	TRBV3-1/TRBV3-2	CASSPRGGPEAFF	TGTGCCAGCAGCCCCAGGGGGGGGCCTGAAGCTTTCTTT
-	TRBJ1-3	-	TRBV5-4	CASSLWIGNTIYF	TGTGCCAGCAGCTTGTGGATTGGAAACACCATATATTTT
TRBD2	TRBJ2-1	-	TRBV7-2	CASVGRSPIAGNYNEQFF	TGTGCCAGCGTCGGACGGTCGCCCATAGCGGGGAATTACAATGAGCAGTTCTTC
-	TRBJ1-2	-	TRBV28	CASSLGTEARGYTF	TGTGCCAGCAGTTTAGGGACGGAAGCAAGGGGCTACACCTTC
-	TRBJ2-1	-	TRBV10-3	CASGGREDNEQFF	TGTGCCTCTGGGGGGCGGGAAGACAATGAGCAGTTCTTC